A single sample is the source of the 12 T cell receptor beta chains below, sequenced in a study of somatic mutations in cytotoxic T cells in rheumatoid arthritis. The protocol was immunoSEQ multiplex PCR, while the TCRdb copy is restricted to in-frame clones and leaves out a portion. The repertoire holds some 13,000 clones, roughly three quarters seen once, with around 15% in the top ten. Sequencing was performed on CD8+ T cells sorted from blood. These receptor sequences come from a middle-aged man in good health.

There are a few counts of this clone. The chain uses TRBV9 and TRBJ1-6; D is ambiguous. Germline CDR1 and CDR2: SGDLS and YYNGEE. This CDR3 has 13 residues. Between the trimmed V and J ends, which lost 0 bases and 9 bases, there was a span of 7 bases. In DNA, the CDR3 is TGTGCCAGCAGCGTAGCCGGAGGTTCACCCCTCCACTTT. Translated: CASSVAGGSPLHF.

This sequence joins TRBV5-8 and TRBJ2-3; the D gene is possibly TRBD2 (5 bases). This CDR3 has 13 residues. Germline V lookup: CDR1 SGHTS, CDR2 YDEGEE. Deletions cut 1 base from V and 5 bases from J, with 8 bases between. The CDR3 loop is CASSLRGEDTQYF. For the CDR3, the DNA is TGTGCCAGCAGCTTGCGGGGTGAAGATACGCAGTATTTT. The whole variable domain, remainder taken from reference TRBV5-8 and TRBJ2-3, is EAGVTQSPTHLIKTRGQQATLRCSPISGHTSVYWYQQALGLGLQFLLWYDEGEERNRGNFPPRFSGRQFPNYSSELNVNALELEDSALYLCASSLRGEDTQYFGPGTRLTVL.

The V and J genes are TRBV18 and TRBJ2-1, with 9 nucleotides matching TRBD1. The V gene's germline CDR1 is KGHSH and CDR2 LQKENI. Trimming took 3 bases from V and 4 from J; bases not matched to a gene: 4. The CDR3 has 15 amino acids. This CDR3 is CASSPRDRAYNEQFF. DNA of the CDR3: TGTGCCAGCTCACCCCGGGACAGGGCTTACAATGAGCAGTTCTTC.

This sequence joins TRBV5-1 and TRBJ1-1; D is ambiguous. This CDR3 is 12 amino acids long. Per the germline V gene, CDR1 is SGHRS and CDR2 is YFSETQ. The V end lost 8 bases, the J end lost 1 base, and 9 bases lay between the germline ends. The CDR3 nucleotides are TGCGCCAGTTACACGGGGAACACTGAAGCTTTCTTT. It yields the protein CASYTGNTEAFF. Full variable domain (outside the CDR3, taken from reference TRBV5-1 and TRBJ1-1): KAGVTQTPRYLIKTRGQQVTLSCSPISGHRSVSWYQQTPGQGLQFLFEYFSETQRNKGNFPGRFSGRQFSNSRSEMNVSTLELGDSALYLCASYTGNTEAFFGQGTRLTVV.

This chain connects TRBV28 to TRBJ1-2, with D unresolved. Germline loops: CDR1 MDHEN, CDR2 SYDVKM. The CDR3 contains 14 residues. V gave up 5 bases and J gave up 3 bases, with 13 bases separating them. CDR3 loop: CASSTLGVDYGYTF. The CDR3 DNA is TGTGCCAGCAGTACCCTAGGAGTAGACTATGGCTACACCTTC.

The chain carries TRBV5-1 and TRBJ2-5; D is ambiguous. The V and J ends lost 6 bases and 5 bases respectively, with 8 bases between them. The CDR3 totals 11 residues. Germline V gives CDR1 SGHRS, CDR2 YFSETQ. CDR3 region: CASTGKETQYF. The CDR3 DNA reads TGCGCCAGCACGGGCAAGGAGACCCAGTACTTC.

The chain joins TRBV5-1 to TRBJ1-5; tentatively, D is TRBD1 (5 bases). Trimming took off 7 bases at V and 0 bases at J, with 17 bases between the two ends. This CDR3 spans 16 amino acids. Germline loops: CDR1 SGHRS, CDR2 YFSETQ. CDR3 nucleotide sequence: TGCGCCAGCGACCCAGGGCCCCTTTATAGCAATCAGCCCCAGCATTTT. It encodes CASDPGPLYSNQPQHF.

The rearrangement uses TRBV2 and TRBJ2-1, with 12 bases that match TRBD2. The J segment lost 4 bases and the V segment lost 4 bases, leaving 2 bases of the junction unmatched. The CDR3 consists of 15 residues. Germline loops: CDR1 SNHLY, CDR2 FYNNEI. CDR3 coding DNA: TGTGCCAGCAGTGCCGGGACTAGCGGGTACAATGAGCAGTTCTTC. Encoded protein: CASSAGTSGYNEQFF.

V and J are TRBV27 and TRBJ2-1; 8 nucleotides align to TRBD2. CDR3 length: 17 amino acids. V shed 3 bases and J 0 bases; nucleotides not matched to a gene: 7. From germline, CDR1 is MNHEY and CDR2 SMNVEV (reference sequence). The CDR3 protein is CASSFRSGGPSYNEQFF. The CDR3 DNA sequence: TGTGCCAGCAGTTTTAGGAGCGGGGGACCCTCCTACAATGAGCAGTTCTTC.

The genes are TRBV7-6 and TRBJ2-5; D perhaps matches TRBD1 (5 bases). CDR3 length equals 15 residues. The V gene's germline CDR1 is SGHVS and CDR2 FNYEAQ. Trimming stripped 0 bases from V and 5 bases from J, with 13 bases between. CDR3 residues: CASSLAPRAWETQYF. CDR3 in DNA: TGTGCCAGCAGCTTAGCGCCCAGGGCTTGGGAGACCCAGTACTTC.

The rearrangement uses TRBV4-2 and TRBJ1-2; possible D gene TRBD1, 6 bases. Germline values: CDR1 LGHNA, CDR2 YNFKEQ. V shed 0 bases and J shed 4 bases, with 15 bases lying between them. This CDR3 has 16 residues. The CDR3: CASSQDARGLIYGYTF. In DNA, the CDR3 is TGTGCCAGCAGCCAAGACGCCAGGGGCCTAATCTATGGCTACACCTTC.

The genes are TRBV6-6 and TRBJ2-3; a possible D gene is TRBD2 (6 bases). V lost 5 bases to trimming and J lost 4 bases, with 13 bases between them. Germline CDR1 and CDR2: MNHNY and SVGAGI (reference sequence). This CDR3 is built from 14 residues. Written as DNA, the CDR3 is TGTGCCAGCAGTCCGACTAGAGGGGCAGATACGCAGTATTTT. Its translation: CASSPTRGADTQYF.